This T cell receptor (beta chain) emerged from a study of cytomegalovirus exposure and HLA in healthy donors. Study in general: Of the donors genotyped, approximately 400 in all, around 76% fell in the Caucasian-associated ancestry cluster. The study, taken as a whole, reports: More clonal expansion characterized HLA-associated TCR beta chains than equally common others in a later analysis. Excluded were some V segments that proved indistinguishable, including TRBV6-2 and TRBV6-3. A later analysis linked a missense DCLRE1C variant to TCR beta V- and J-gene trimming.

The PCR used 60 Vbeta and 13 Jbeta primers. TCRdb's table, derived via immunoSEQ multiplex PCR, lists solely in-frame clones and lacks some. This sample carries some 99,000 clones, around 77% of them seen once, and the ten largest clones take 7.7%. As to this clone: As yet, its antigen is unknown.

V lost 5 bases to trimming and J lost 4 bases; unmatched junction nucleotides: 3. Germline CDR1 reads SNHLY; CDR2 reads FYNNEI. CDR3 length: 14 amino acids. This receptor was obtained from a female donor in good health and CMV-seronegative. This chain links TRBV2 with TRBJ2-3; 10 bases are a match to TRBD2. Material for sequencing was PBMCs. The CDR3 nucleotides read TGTGCCAGCAGTCTAGCGGGGGCCTCAGATACGCAGTATTTT. It translates to CASSLAGASDTQYF.